The 24 T cell receptor beta chains below were found in one sample sequenced in a study of T cells in Graves' hyperthyroidism and ophthalmopathy. Authors of the study amplified TCR beta CDR3 regions from RNA transcripts. The TCR CDR3 was amplified in a first-round RT-PCR using the HTBI primer set. TCRdb recomputed calls from the multiplex PCR reads with MiXCR, one row per CDR3 protein. The repertoire holds hundreds of thousands of distinct CDR3 sequences, with 13% as singletons. Material: blood. The receptor source for this set is a woman younger than 30 with Graves' hyperthyroidism.

To note about this clonotype: Germline is not matched at one junction end, which may reflect a read error. The chain recombines TRBV14 with TRBJ2-1, with TRBD1 identical over 7 bases. CDR1 SGHDN and CDR2 FVKESK come from the germline V gene. CDR3 length equals 15 residues. The CDR3 region is CASSQGDRPYNEQSF. The CDR3 DNA follows: TGTGCCAGCAGCCAAGGGGACAGACCTTACAATGAGCAGTCCTTC.

This clonotype was detected many times. The DNA for the CDR3 is TGTGCCACCAGTGATTCTTTCTCCTACAATGAGCAGTTCTTC. Protein sequence: CATSDSFSYNEQFF. V is TRBV24-1 and J is TRBJ2-1; no clear D gene. The CDR3 runs 14 residues. The germline V gene has CDR1 KGHDR and CDR2 SFDVKD. Trimming took off 2 bases at V and 0 bases at J, with 4 bases between the two ends.

The sample holds many counts of this clonotype. The chain combines TRBV4-3 with TRBJ1-1; D is unclear. This CDR3 contains 13 residues. Trimming pared 4 bases from V and 1 base from J, leaving 7 bases between. The germline V gene encodes CDR1 LGHNA and CDR2 YSLEER. The CDR3 reads CASSPKRNTEAFF. The CDR3 nucleotides read TGCGCCAGCAGCCCGAAGAGGAACACTGAAGCTTTCTTT.

This clonotype was detected many times. The rearrangement links TRBV24-1 to TRBJ2-5; weak D call: TRBD2 (6 bases). V was trimmed by 9 bases and J by 6 bases, leaving 22 bases between them. The CDR3 length is 15 residues. CDR1 KGHDR and CDR2 SFDVKD come from the germline V gene. CDR3 sequence: CATGQGGAGRQTQYF. CDR3 coding DNA: TGTGCCACCGGGCAAGGAGGGGCAGGGAGGCAGACCCAGTACTTC.

This clonotype was picked up many times. The J gene is TRBJ1-3, the V gene TRBV20-1, with D unclear. The V end lost 7 bases, the J end lost 0 bases, and 13 bases lay between the germline ends. CDR3 length: 14 residues. The germline V gene has CDR1 DFQATT and CDR2 SNEGSKA (reference sequence). DNA of the CDR3: TGCAGTGTTAGGACGGCTAACTCTGGAAACACCATATATTTT. This translates into CSVRTANSGNTIYF.

This clonotype appeared a few times. A much larger clone differs by one base, so this may be a read error. This chain joins TRBV2 and TRBJ2-5; TRBD2 might be the D (5 bases). The V gene's germline CDR1 is SNHLY and CDR2 FYNNEI. The CDR3 is made up of 15 amino acids. V lost 3 bases to trimming and J lost 5 bases, with 16 bases between them. As DNA, the CDR3 is TGTGCCAGCAGTGAGGGAGAGGGTCGGGGTGAGACCCAGTACTTC. As protein: CASSEGEGRGETQYF.

This clonotype was counted many times. The chain combines TRBV28 with TRBJ2-1; 7 bases are shared with TRBD2. The CDR3 runs to 16 residues. CDR1 is MDHEN and CDR2 is SYDVKM in the germline V gene. V shed 6 bases and J 2 bases; nucleotides not matched to a gene: 10. DNA for the CDR3: TGTGCCAGCAGCCCCCCCGGGCTAGCGGCCTACAATGAGCAGTTCTTC. Translating it yields CASSPPGLAAYNEQFF.

This clonotype was detected many times. The chain recombines TRBV7-8 with TRBJ2-2, with D maybe TRBD2 (5 bases). The germline V and J ends were trimmed by 5 bases and 0 bases, with 16 bases remaining between them. CDR1 and CDR2 from the germline V gene are SGHVS and FQNEAQ. The CDR3 totals 17 residues. The DNA for the CDR3 is TGTGCCAGCAGCAGGCGGGTCTCGCGACCGAACACCGGGGAGCTGTTTTTT. Protein sequence: CASSRRVSRPNTGELFF.

The table lists this clonotype with many counts. DNA for the CDR3: TGCGCCAGCAGCTTAGCGGGGGGGCTTGGCGAGCAGTACTTC. As protein: CASSLAGGLGEQYF. V usage is TRBV5-1 and J usage is TRBJ2-7; 10 bases agree with TRBD2. V trimming: 2 bases; J trimming: 6 bases; junction bases outside the gene matches: 5. CDR1 is SGHRS and CDR2 is YFSETQ in the germline V gene. CDR3 length: 14 residues.

Note on this clonotype: A much more abundant neighbour one base away suggests this may be a read error. This chain links TRBV27 with TRBJ1-2, with TRBD1 matching over 11 bases. The CDR3 extends over 15 amino acids. Germline V gives CDR1 MNHEY, CDR2 SMNVEV (reference sequence). CDR3 in DNA: TGTGCCAGCAGTCCAATTTGGACAGGGGGCTATGGCCACACCTTC. This sequence encodes CASSPIWTGGYGHTF.

This clonotype was observed many times. The chain employs TRBV30 and TRBJ2-1, with TRBD1 as a possible D gene (5 bases). Germline values: CDR1 GTSNPN, CDR2 SVGIG (reference sequence). This CDR3 contains 12 residues. V was clipped by 0 bases and J by 8 bases, with 8 bases between them. The CDR3 DNA reads TGTGCCTGGAGTGTACAAGGGGATGAGCAGTTCTTC. As protein: CAWSVQGDEQFF.

Ten or more counts support this clonotype. The chain combines TRBV3-1 with TRBJ1-5, with D perhaps matching TRBD1 (5 bases). The CDR3 runs to 14 residues. Per the germline V gene, CDR1 is LGHDT and CDR2 is YNNKEL (reference sequence). V shed 5 bases and J shed 3 bases, with 11 bases lying between them. The CDR3 loop reads CASSGTEFNQPQHF. In DNA, the CDR3 is TGTGCCAGCAGCGGGACGGAGTTCAATCAGCCCCAGCATTTT.

The J gene is TRBJ1-1, the V gene TRBV14; D gene ambiguous. Trimming left V 4 bases short and J 10 bases short, with 16 bases between. Germline V gene sequence: CDR1 SGHDN, CDR2 FVKESK. The CDR3 totals 13 residues. This chain's CDR3 is CASSPGFTSGAFF. The CDR3 bases are TGTGCCAGCAGCCCGGGTTTTACATCTGGAGCTTTCTTT. The whole variable domain, remainder taken from reference TRBV14 and TRBJ1-1, is EAGVTQFPSHSVIEKGQTVTLRCDPISGHDNLYWYRRVMGKEIKFLLHFVKESKQDESGMPNNRFLAERTGGTYSTLKVQPAELEDSGVYFCASSPGFTSGAFFGQGTRLTVV.

The chain recombines TRBV12-3 or TRBV12-4 with TRBJ2-5; D ambiguous. Between the trimmed V and J ends, which lost 3 bases and 6 bases, there was a span of 11 bases. The CDR3 loop spans 13 amino acids. CDR3 amino acids: CASSLGTTQTQYF. CDR3 bases: TGTGCCAGCAGTTTGGGTACAACACAGACCCAGTACTTC.

A word on this clonotype: A much bigger clone sits one base away, suggesting this may be a read error. The J gene is TRBJ2-6, the V gene TRBV6-2 or TRBV6-3; TRBD1 matches 9 bases. The CDR3 is 18 amino acids. Germline-derived CDR1 and CDR2 are MNHEY and SVGEGT. CDR3 loop: CASSRTGTGPSGGNVLTF. The CDR3 DNA sequence: TGTGCCAGCAGCCGCACCGGGACAGGGCCGTCTGGGGGCAACGTCCTGACTTTC.

Points on this clonotype: Since no conserved phenylalanine or tryptophan closes the CDR3, a read error is the likely cause. The rearrangement uses TRBV9 and TRBJ2-1; TRBD2 aligns across 9 bases. The last part of the DNA fits TRBJ2-7 better; the J call may be wrong. CDR1 is SGDLS, CDR2 YYNGEE, per germline. CDR3 length: 16 amino acids. The CDR3 spells CASSNGGLAGHNEQYL. CDR3 sequence (DNA): TGTGCCAGCAGCAATGGGGGACTAGCCGGGCACAATGAGCAGTACCTC.

This clonotype occurred many times. The V call is TRBV6-1, the J call TRBJ2-7; D is ambiguous. The V end lost 5 bases, the J end lost 0 bases, and 17 bases lay between the germline ends. CDR3 length equals 16 residues. Per the germline V gene, CDR1 is MNHNS and CDR2 is SASEGT. The CDR3 nucleotides are TGTGCCAGCAGTCCCGCCTTAGTAGTGCTCTCCTACGAGCAGTACTTC. This sequence encodes CASSPALVVLSYEQYF.

There are many counts of this clonotype. DNA of the CDR3: TGTGCCAGCAGCCATGACATCGGAACAGATACGCAGTATTTT. Amino acid sequence: CASSHDIGTDTQYF. The chain uses TRBV14 and TRBJ2-3; D remains ambiguous. The V end lost 3 bases, the J end lost 3 bases, and 10 bases lay between the germline ends. The CDR3 has 14 residues. Per the germline V gene, CDR1 is SGHDN and CDR2 is FVKESK.

This clonotype was detected many times. The gene calls are TRBV3-1 and TRBJ1-2; D ambiguous. The V gene's germline CDR1 is LGHDT and CDR2 YNNKEL (reference sequence). The CDR3 sequence is 14 residues long. With 4 bases removed from V and 4 bases from J, the gap between germline ends came to 13 bases. This chain's CDR3 is CASSPPSYIYGYTF. In DNA, the CDR3 is TGTGCCAGCAGCCCCCCGTCCTATATCTATGGCTACACCTTC.

The chain is built from TRBV28 and TRBJ2-3; 10 bases line up with TRBD2. The J segment lost 3 bases and the V segment lost 4 bases, leaving 7 bases of the junction unmatched. In germline, CDR1 is MDHEN, CDR2 SYDVKM. This CDR3 comprises 16 residues. The CDR3 protein is CASSSNLAGETDTQYF. The CDR3 bases are TGTGCCAGCAGTTCCAATCTAGCGGGGGAGACAGATACGCAGTATTTT.

At least ten counts were recorded for this clonotype. This sequence joins TRBV11-2 and TRBJ1-2; D is possibly TRBD1 (6 bases). V was clipped by 5 bases and J by 4 bases, with 14 bases between them. The V gene's germline CDR1 is SGHAT and CDR2 FQNNGV. The CDR3 is 14 residues long. CDR3 protein: CASSPIGQRYGYTF. The CDR3 bases are TGTGCCAGCAGCCCCATCGGACAGCGCTATGGCTACACCTTC. The full variable domain, rest sourced from reference TRBV11-2 and TRBJ1-2, is EAGVAQSPRYKIIEKRQSVAFWCNPISGHATLYWYQQILGQGPKLLIQFQNNGVVDDSQLPKDRFSAERLKGVDSTLKIQPAKLEDSAVYLCASSPIGQRYGYTFGSGTRLTVV.

Ten or more counts support this clonotype. V and J are TRBV7-9 and TRBJ2-7; 11 bases line up with TRBD2. V lost 8 bases and J lost 2; bases outside the gene matches: 5. This CDR3 is built from 14 residues. Germline lookup yields CDR1 SEHNR and CDR2 FQNEAQ (reference sequence). As DNA, the CDR3 is TGTGCCAGCTCTAATAGCGGGAGGGCCTACGAGCAGTACTTC. Translation: CASSNSGRAYEQYF.

V gene TRBV5-6 combines with J gene TRBJ2-7; a weak D match, TRBD1 (6 bases). Germline CDR1 and CDR2: SGHDT and YYEEEE. CDR3 length: 16 amino acids. V lost 5 bases and J lost 3, with 21 bases in between. The CDR3 DNA reads as TGTGCCAGCAGGCACTCCGTAAGGGGGAATTTCTACGAGCAGTACTTC. It encodes CASRHSVRGNFYEQYF.

V gene TRBV27 combines with J gene TRBJ2-7, with 7 bases identical to TRBD2. Looked up from germline, CDR1 is MNHEY and CDR2 is SMNVEV (reference sequence). The CDR3 has 20 residues. J gave up 0 bases and V 4 bases, and 21 bases lay outside the gene matches. The CDR3 loop reads CASSSINPIGGTLPSYEQYF. In nucleotides, the CDR3 is TGTGCCAGCAGTTCTATTAACCCAATCGGGGGGACCCTACCCTCCTACGAGCAGTACTTC.